This T cell receptor (beta chain) was identified in a study of cytomegalovirus exposure and HLA in healthy donors. In the study overall: Early on, a data release was issued that held roughly 80 million unique TCRs from HLA-typed donors. Study-wide points: As a later analysis showed, a missense DCLRE1C variant was linked to trimming of TCR beta V- and J-genes. Owing to their indistinguishability, certain V segments, notably TRBV6-2 and TRBV6-3, were excluded. TCR beta chains numbering more than 150 were designated cytomegalovirus-associated.

PCR used 60 Vbeta primers and 13 Jbeta primers. Only in-frame clones appear in the TCRdb table, and some are missing; sequencing was by immunoSEQ multiplex PCR. The sample lists 130,000 or so clones, over 70% occurring once. J gave up 3 bases and V 7 bases, and 7 bases lay outside the gene matches. CDR1 and CDR2 from the germline V gene are MNHEY and SVGAGI. The length of the CDR3 is 14 residues. To note about this clone: As yet, its antigen is unknown.

The gene calls are TRBV6-5 and TRBJ2-7, with 9 bases fitting TRBD1. This TCR was sampled from a woman in her forties in good health and CMV-seropositive. Sequencing used PBMCs. CDR3 coding DNA: TGTGCCAGCACCGAGGGGACAGGGTTCTACGAGCAGTACTTC. Amino acid sequence: CASTEGTGFYEQYF.